The T cell receptor (beta chain) under discussion was sequenced for a study of blood T cell repertoires in COVID-19. Clones were sequenced by immunoSEQ multiplex PCR, and TCRdb holds only the in-frame ones, with some missing. The profile shows roughly 250,000 clones, roughly nine tenths of them singletons. V dropped 5 bases and J dropped 4 bases, with 17 bases sitting between them. Germline loops: CDR1 MDHEN, CDR2 SYDVKM. The CDR3 is made up of 15 amino acids. The chain recombines TRBV28 with TRBJ2-5, with D possibly TRBD1 on 6 matching bases. Sequenced input: PBMCs or T cells enriched from blood (not recorded which). This TCR derives from a human donor in a cohort exposed to, infected with or recovered from COVID-19 (not recorded which). The donor label of this sample is uncertain. Written as DNA, the CDR3 is TGTGCCAGCAGTGGGGCTGGAACAGGGTTAGAGACCCAGTACTTC. Protein product: CASSGAGTGLETQYF.